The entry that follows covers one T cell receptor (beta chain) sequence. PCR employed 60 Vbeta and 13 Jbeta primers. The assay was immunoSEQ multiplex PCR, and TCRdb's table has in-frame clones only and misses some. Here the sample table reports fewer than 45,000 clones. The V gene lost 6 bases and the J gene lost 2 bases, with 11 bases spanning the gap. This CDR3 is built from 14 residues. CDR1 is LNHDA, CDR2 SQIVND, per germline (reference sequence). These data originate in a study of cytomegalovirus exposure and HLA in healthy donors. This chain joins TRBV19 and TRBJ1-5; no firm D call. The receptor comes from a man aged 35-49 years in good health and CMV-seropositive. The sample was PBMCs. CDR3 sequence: CASREVTGNQPQHF. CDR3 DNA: TGTGCCAGTAGGGAGGTTACAGGCAATCAGCCCCAGCATTTT.